A selection of T cell receptor beta chains follows, all from one sample in a study of beta chain features in type 1 diabetes. Assay used: immunoSEQ multiplex PCR; TCRdb lists only in-frame clones, some missing. Here the sample spans approximately 600,000 clones, around an eighth being singletons. Sequencing input: naive CD4+ T cells from blood. These receptors were taken from a man between 25 and 39 years old with type 1 diabetes. Both conserved end residues are part of each CDR3. A D gene is named only where the DNA matches it firmly. The listing skips clone size in some rows; elsewhere it reads once, few, many or a size class.

CDR3,DNA,D,size,V,J
CASSLESGFEQYF,TGTGCCAGCAGCTTAGAGTCGGGGTTCGAGCAGTACTTC,.,.,TRBV11-2,TRBJ2-7
CASSLVTQTYEQYF,TGTGCCAGCAGCTTAGTTACCCAAACCTACGAGCAGTACTTC,.,few,TRBV13,TRBJ2-7
CASSLARGNGYTF,TGTGCCAGCAGCTTGGCCAGGGGGAATGGCTACACCTTC,TRBD1,few,TRBV5-8,TRBJ1-2
CASRNRDTNEKLFF,TGTGCCAGCCGTAACCGGGATACTAATGAAAAACTGTTTTTT,.,few,TRBV2,TRBJ1-4
CASGQENTGELFF,TGTGCCAGCGGACAGGAGAACACCGGGGAGCTGTTTTTT,TRBD1,few,TRBV25-1,TRBJ2-2
CASGLVTGINSPLHF,TGTGCTAGTGGTTTGGTAACGGGGATCAATTCACCCCTCCACTTT,.,.,TRBV12-5,TRBJ1-6
CSAVQAENEKLFF,TGCAGCGCCGTCCAGGCGGAAAATGAAAAACTGTTTTTT,.,.,TRBV29-1,TRBJ1-4
CASRLQNSGANVLTF,TGTGCCAGCAGGTTACAGAACTCTGGGGCCAACGTCCTGACTTTC,.,.,TRBV2,TRBJ2-6
CASSLAENNEQFF,TGTGCCAGCAGCTTGGCAGAAAACAATGAGCAGTTCTTC,.,few,TRBV7-3,TRBJ2-1
CAISDREYQPQHF,TGTGCCATCAGTGATCGGGAATATCAGCCCCAGCATTTT,.,.,TRBV10-3,TRBJ1-5
CASSQDKRGGLTQYF,TGCGCCAGCAGCCAAGATAAGCGGGGGGGCCTCACCCAGTACTTC,TRBD2,.,TRBV4-3,TRBJ2-5
CASSVETSKAEQFF,TGTGCCAGCAGCGTAGAGACTAGCAAGGCTGAGCAGTTCTTC,TRBD2,.,TRBV9,TRBJ2-1
CASSQAQILAGGTDTQYF,TGCGCCAGCAGCCAAGCGCAAATACTAGCGGGGGGCACAGATACGCAGTATTTT,TRBD2,.,TRBV4-3,TRBJ2-3
CASSLATGVHEQYF,TGTGCCAGCAGCTTAGCGACAGGGGTCCACGAGCAGTACTTC,TRBD1,.,TRBV7-2,TRBJ2-7
CASSPGGGRGNTIYF,TGTGCCAGCAGCCCCGGTGGGGGGCGAGGAAACACCATATATTTT,.,.,TRBV5-4,TRBJ1-3
CASSGGRKETQYF,TGTGCCAGTAGCGGGGGCCGTAAAGAGACCCAGTACTTC,.,few,TRBV19,TRBJ2-5
CASSFPGSYEQYF,TGTGCCAGCAGCTTTCCCGGCTCCTACGAGCAGTACTTC,.,.,TRBV7-9,TRBJ2-7
CASSPTWTGSDTGELFF,TGTGCCAGCAGCCCAACCTGGACAGGGTCGGACACCGGGGAGCTGTTTTTT,TRBD1,few,TRBV7-6,TRBJ2-2
CASSYSDEGQKGGYTF,TGTGCCAGCAGTTACTCGGACGAGGGACAGAAGGGTGGCTACACCTTC,TRBD1,few,TRBV6-6,TRBJ1-2
CASSVVGSGELFF,TGTGCCAGCAGCGTAGTTGGCTCCGGGGAGCTGTTTTTT,.,few,TRBV9,TRBJ2-2
CASRRTGGNNEQYF,TGTGCCAGCAGGCGGACAGGGGGCAACAACGAGCAGTACTTC,TRBD1,.,TRBV6-6,TRBJ2-7
CASSLGEGTYNEQFF,TGCGCCAGCAGCTTGGGGGAGGGAACCTACAATGAGCAGTTCTTC,TRBD2,.,TRBV5-1,TRBJ2-1
CASSLEQRSYTF,TGTGCCAGCAGCTTGGAACAGAGGAGCTACACCTTC,.,few,TRBV5-6,TRBJ1-2
CASSRIDRENTGELFF,TGTGCCAGCAGCCGCATAGACAGGGAGAACACCGGGGAGCTGTTTTTT,TRBD1,few,TRBV27,TRBJ2-2